The source of this T cell receptor (beta chain) is a study of blood T cell repertoires in COVID-19. Study-level background: PBMCs, B-cell-depleted T cells, or T cells provided the cDNA or gDNA that made up the material.

Cohort 3 donors counted as recovered after two negative PCRs, clearance, or resolved symptoms. Sequenced by immunoSEQ multiplex PCR; TCRdb stores in-frame clones only, minus some. The sample yields 200,000 to 250,000 clones, 80% to 90% seen once. With 4 bases removed from V and 7 bases from J, the gap between germline ends came to 13 bases. From germline, CDR1 is SQVTM and CDR2 ANQGSEA. CDR3 length: 12 residues. This chain joins TRBV29-1 and TRBJ1-1; tentatively, D is TRBD1 (6 bases). The material sequenced was PBMCs or T cells enriched from blood (not recorded which). The receptor was isolated from a man aged 35 to 55 who had recovered from COVID-19. CDR3 residues: CSVVRGAIEAFF. The DNA for the CDR3 is TGCAGCGTTGTTCGGGGGGCGATTGAAGCTTTCTTT.